This passage covers 27 T cell receptor beta chains from one sample sequenced in a study of blood T cell repertoires in COVID-19. This table comes from immunoSEQ multiplex PCR, and its TCRdb copy is limited to in-frame clones, with some not included. The sample carries 200,000 to 300,000 clones, roughly 84% recorded once. The material sequenced was peripheral blood. The source of these receptors is a man aged 55 to 70 with acute or convalescent COVID-19.

The V and J genes are TRBV5-1 and TRBJ2-3, with D possibly being TRBD1 (6 bases). Germline CDR1 is SGHRS and CDR2 is YFSETQ. The germline V and J ends were trimmed by 2 bases and 6 bases, with 13 bases remaining between them. This CDR3 region has 14 residues. CDR3 bases: TGCGCCAGCAGCTTAGGGGGTCAGCCGGATACGCAGTATTTT. Its protein product is CASSLGGQPDTQYF.

Remarks on this clone: Distinct nucleotide sequences in the sample also encode this CDR3. The chain has TRBV7-9 and TRBJ1-1; D ambiguous. CDR3 length equals 14 residues. The V gene lost 2 bases and the J gene lost 1 base, with 8 bases spanning the gap. Germline values: CDR1 SEHNR, CDR2 FQNEAQ (reference sequence). CDR3 DNA sequence: TGTGCCAGCAGCTTAACGGGGAGGAACACTGAAGCTTTCTTT. Residues: CASSLTGRNTEAFF.

The V gene is TRBV3-1 (or the pseudogene TRBV3-2), the J gene TRBJ2-2; D is possibly TRBD2 (6 bases). This CDR3 comprises 14 residues. With 4 bases removed from V and 4 bases from J, the gap between germline ends came to 10 bases. Germline values: CDR1 LGHDT, CDR2 YNNKEL (reference sequence). CDR3 protein: CASSLLGGTGELFF. CDR3 coding DNA: TGTGCCAGCAGCCTCCTCGGGGGCACCGGGGAGCTGTTTTTT.

The V call is TRBV19, the J call TRBJ2-1; 9 nucleotides match TRBD2. CDR1 and CDR2 (germline): LNHDA, SQIVND (reference sequence). This CDR3 is built from 18 residues. Trimming at V came to 5 bases and at J to 2 bases, leaving 13 bases not matched to a gene. The CDR3 nucleotides read TGTGCCAGTAGTTTCTTGGGTAGCGGGAGCAAGACCTACAATGAGCAGTTCTTC. It codes for CASSFLGSGSKTYNEQFF.

The rearrangement uses TRBV6-5 and TRBJ1-2, with no clear D. Germline V gives CDR1 MNHEY, CDR2 SVGAGI. The V end lost 2 bases, the J end lost 3 bases, and 10 bases lay between the germline ends. This CDR3 contains 14 residues. CDR3 amino acids: CASSYGGSHYGYTF. CDR3 in DNA: TGTGCCAGCAGTTACGGAGGGTCCCACTATGGCTACACCTTC.

This clone was found a few times. The chain recombines TRBV10-3 with TRBJ1-6; no clear D. From germline, CDR1 is ENHRY and CDR2 SYGVKD. The CDR3 sequence is 12 residues long. Trimming took off 0 bases at V and 14 bases at J, with 8 bases between the two ends. The CDR3 coding sequence is TGTGCCATCAGTGAGTCTTGGGAGACCCTCCACTTT. It codes for CAISESWETLHF.

The rearrangement links TRBV5-1 to TRBJ1-2, with D tentatively TRBD1 (5 bases). Germline assignment: CDR1 SGHRS and CDR2 YFSETQ. Trimming stripped 0 bases from V and 4 bases from J, with 10 bases between. The CDR3 length is 14 residues. The CDR3 here is CASSLVGGSYGYTF. CDR3 coding DNA: TGCGCCAGCAGCTTGGTGGGGGGAAGCTATGGCTACACCTTC.

The rearrangement links TRBV2 to TRBJ1-3; 7 positions match TRBD1. The V gene end was trimmed by 8 bases and the J gene end by 4 bases; junction bases not matched to a gene: 5. This CDR3 has 13 residues. CDR1 is SNHLY, CDR2 FYNNEI, per germline. The CDR3 DNA is TGTGCCAGCTTGGGACAGTGGGGAAACACCATATATTTT. The encoded protein is CASLGQWGNTIYF.

This chain joins TRBV12-3 or TRBV12-4 and TRBJ1-2; D is perhaps TRBD1 (6 bases). The length of the CDR3 is 13 residues. Between the trimmed V and J ends, which lost 2 bases and 4 bases, there was a span of 8 bases. The CDR3 DNA reads as TGTGCCAGCAGTTTAACAGGGTTCTATGGCTACACCTTC. The encoded protein is CASSLTGFYGYTF.

V and J are TRBV18 and TRBJ2-7; maybe TRBD2 (6 bases). The CDR3 has 15 amino acids. Per germline, CDR1 KGHSH and CDR2 LQKENI. The V and J ends lost 6 bases and 2 bases respectively, with 17 bases between them. The CDR3 here is CASSRGVLGTYEQYF. The CDR3 nucleotides read TGTGCCAGCTCGCGGGGCGTCTTGGGCACCTACGAGCAGTACTTC. Supplemented by reference TRBV18 and TRBJ2-7, the full variable domain reads NAGVMQNPRHLVRRRGQEARLRCSPMKGHSHVYWYRQLPEEGLKFMVYLQKENIIDESGMPKERFSAEFPKEGPSILRIQQVVRGDSAAYFCASSRGVLGTYEQYFGPGTRLTVT.

The V call is TRBV25-1, the J call TRBJ1-6, with D unresolved. CDR1 and CDR2 from the germline V gene are MGHDK and SYGVNS. V shed 2 bases and J shed 5 bases, with 10 bases lying between them. CDR3 length: 15 amino acids. The CDR3 DNA sequence: TGTGCCAGCAGTGAACCTTCGGAGGATAATTCACCCCTCCACTTT. This translates into CASSEPSEDNSPLHF.

The rearrangement links TRBV7-9 to TRBJ2-3; 8 bases align to TRBD1. J lost 0 bases, V lost 5 bases, and 7 bases had no gene match. The CDR3 loop spans 16 amino acids. CDR1 is SEHNR, CDR2 FQNEAQ, per germline (reference sequence). In DNA form, the CDR3 reads TGTGCCAGCAGCCCCCTTTGGACAGGGAGCACAGATACGCAGTATTTT. Translation: CASSPLWTGSTDTQYF.

This clone has only a few counts. The V call is TRBV12-3 or TRBV12-4, the J call TRBJ2-7; tentatively, D is TRBD2 (6 bases). There are 12 residues in the CDR3. V lost 6 bases, J lost 9 bases, and 15 bases lay in between. CDR3 protein: CASRAGGAGQYF. The CDR3 coding sequence is TGTGCCAGCAGGGCCGGGGGAGCCGGGCAGTACTTC.

V gene TRBV7-3 combines with J gene TRBJ2-1; 8 positions agree with TRBD2. In germline, CDR1 is SGHTA, CDR2 FQGTGA. After removal of 2 bases from V and 8 bases from J, the junction contained 8 bases not matched to a gene. This CDR3 region has 15 residues. CDR3 in amino acids: CASSLSGLASDEQFF. CDR3 coding DNA: TGTGCCAGCAGCTTATCAGGACTAGCATCCGATGAGCAGTTCTTC.

This clone was picked up a small number of times. CDR3 nucleotide sequence: TGTGCCAGCAGTTTAGGGGGCGGTGGCACCGGGGAGCTGTTTTTT. Protein product: CASSLGGGGTGELFF. The J gene is TRBJ2-2, the V gene TRBV27; D perhaps matches TRBD1 (6 bases). V was cut by 2 bases and J by 4 bases, with 11 bases left in between. CDR1 and CDR2 from the germline V gene are MNHEY and SMNVEV (reference sequence). The CDR3 is made up of 15 amino acids.

This clone was counted only a few times. This chain joins TRBV4-1 and TRBJ2-1, with 10 nucleotides matching TRBD2. Per the germline V gene, CDR1 is MGHRA and CDR2 is YSYEKL. The V gene end was trimmed by 0 bases and the J gene end by 3 bases; junction bases not matched to a gene: 5. There are 17 residues in the CDR3. The CDR3 coding sequence is TGCGCCAGCAGCCAAGACTCTAGCGGGGGCGGCTACAATGAGCAGTTCTTC. It codes for CASSQDSSGGGYNEQFF.

This clone was seen a few times. The rearrangement joins TRBV6-7 to TRBJ2-4, with 10 bases aligning to TRBD1. TRBV6-7 is given ORF status, its function remaining uncertain. The CDR3 totals 18 residues. V shed 2 bases and J 3 bases; nucleotides not matched to a gene: 10. Written as DNA, the CDR3 is TGTGCCAGCAGTTACCGACAGGGGGCGCGGGTTGGCAAAAACATTCAGTACTTC. It codes for CASSYRQGARVGKNIQYF.

The chain uses TRBV10-3 and TRBJ1-2; D uncertain. V lost 4 bases and J lost 4, with 7 bases in between. The CDR3 is 12 residues long. Germline CDR1 reads ENHRY; CDR2 reads SYGVKD. The CDR3 reads CAISAGPYGYTF. The CDR3 nucleotides are TGTGCCATCAGTGCTGGGCCCTATGGCTACACCTTC.

The rearrangement joins TRBV6-5 to TRBJ2-7, with TRBD1 matching 9 bases. Germline V gene data show CDR1 as MNHEY and CDR2 as SVGAGI. The J segment lost 2 bases and the V segment lost 5 bases, leaving 4 bases of the junction unmatched. CDR3 length equals 14 residues. The CDR3 loop is CASSPRDRAYEQYF. In DNA form, the CDR3 reads TGTGCCAGCAGTCCCCGGGACAGGGCCTACGAGCAGTACTTC.

This chain joins TRBV11-1 and TRBJ1-2; 7 nucleotides agree with TRBD1. The germline V gene encodes CDR1 SGHAT and CDR2 FQDESV (reference sequence). CDR3 length: 15 amino acids. Trimming at V came to 1 base and at J to 3 bases, leaving 5 bases not matched to a gene. The CDR3 coding sequence is TGTGCCAGCAGCTTAGACCGGACAGGTCACTATGGCTACACCTTC. Translating gives CASSLDRTGHYGYTF.

J is TRBJ2-7 and V is TRBV4-1; 11 bases map to TRBD1. Germline V lookup: CDR1 MGHRA, CDR2 YSYEKL. The junction had 7 bases not matched to a gene; V was cut back by 3 bases and J by 3 bases. The CDR3 length is 16 residues. The CDR3 bases are TGCGCCAGCAGCCACGGACAGGGGGCAAGCGGCTACGAGCAGTACTTC. Protein sequence: CASSHGQGASGYEQYF.

The chain combines TRBV6-6 with TRBJ2-7, with 9 bases identical to TRBD2. Germline lookup yields CDR1 MNHNY and CDR2 SVGAGI (reference sequence). Trimming cost V 6 bases and J 1 base; bases outside gene matches: 7. CDR3 size: 15 residues. Written as DNA, the CDR3 is TGTGCCAGCAGACCCATTGCGGGAGGGTCCTACGAGCAGTACTTC. Its protein product is CASRPIAGGSYEQYF.

The chain has TRBV7-9 and TRBJ1-2, with TRBD1 matching 8 bases. CDR3 length: 15 amino acids. Trimming took 1 base from V and 3 from J; bases not matched to a gene: 4. Germline V lookup: CDR1 SEHNR, CDR2 FQNEAQ (reference sequence). In DNA, the CDR3 is TGTGCCAGCAGCTTAGGACAGGGGCCGGACTATGGCTACACCTTC. As protein: CASSLGQGPDYGYTF.

The chain carries TRBV4-3 and TRBJ2-1, with 12 positions matching TRBD2. CDR3 length: 19 amino acids. The V segment lost 1 base and the J segment 0 bases; nucleotides outside the gene matches: 7. Germline assignment: CDR1 LGHNA and CDR2 YSLEER. CDR3 amino acids: CASSQVILAGGGSYNEQFF. The CDR3 coding sequence is TGCGCCAGCAGCCAAGTTATTCTAGCGGGGGGGGGCTCCTACAATGAGCAGTTCTTC.

V and J are TRBV10-3 and TRBJ2-3; 8 nucleotides align to TRBD2. The ends lost 6 bases at V and 1 base at J; junction bases unmatched: 9. This CDR3 is 16 amino acids long. CDR1 ENHRY and CDR2 SYGVKD come from the germline V gene. CDR3 DNA: TGTGCCATCAGAGCGGGAGTGGGTTTTGGCACAGATACGCAGTATTTT. It specifies CAIRAGVGFGTDTQYF.

This clone appeared once. The chain uses TRBV4-2 and TRBJ1-2, with 8 positions matching TRBD1. Germline loops: CDR1 LGHNA, CDR2 YNFKEQ. With V trimmed by 0 bases and J by 4 bases, 4 bases remained unmatched. This CDR3 contains 15 residues. CDR3 protein: CASSQDSGGGYGYTF. Here the CDR3 DNA reads TGTGCCAGCAGCCAAGATTCAGGGGGCGGCTATGGCTACACCTTC.

This clone was observed a few times. The rearrangement joins TRBV5-1 to TRBJ1-4; weak D call: TRBD1 (6 bases). CDR1 and CDR2 from the germline V gene are SGHRS and YFSETQ. The CDR3 sequence is 16 residues long. With 0 bases removed from V and 7 bases from J, the gap between germline ends came to 16 bases. The CDR3: CASSLAGSGAGEKLFF. CDR3 nucleotides: TGCGCCAGCAGCTTGGCCGGATCAGGGGCTGGTGAAAAACTGTTTTTT. Supplemented by reference TRBV5-1 and TRBJ1-4, the full variable domain reads KAGVTQTPRYLIKTRGQQVTLSCSPISGHRSVSWYQQTPGQGLQFLFEYFSETQRNKGNFPGRFSGRQFSNSRSEMNVSTLELGDSALYLCASSLAGSGAGEKLFFGSGTQLSVL.